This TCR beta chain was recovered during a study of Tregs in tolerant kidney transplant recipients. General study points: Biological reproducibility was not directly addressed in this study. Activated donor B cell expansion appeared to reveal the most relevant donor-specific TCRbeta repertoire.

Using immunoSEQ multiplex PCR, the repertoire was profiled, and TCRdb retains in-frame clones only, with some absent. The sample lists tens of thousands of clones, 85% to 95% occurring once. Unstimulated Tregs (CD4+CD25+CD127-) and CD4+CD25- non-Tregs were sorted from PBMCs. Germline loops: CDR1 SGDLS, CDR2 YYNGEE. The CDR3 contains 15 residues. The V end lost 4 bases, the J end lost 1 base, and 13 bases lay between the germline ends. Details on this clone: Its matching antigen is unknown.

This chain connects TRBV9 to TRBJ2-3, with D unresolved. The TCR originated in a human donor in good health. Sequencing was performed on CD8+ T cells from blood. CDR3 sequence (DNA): TGTGCCAGCAGCTCCCCCCGGGCGGGCACAGATACGCAGTATTTT. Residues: CASSSPRAGTDTQYF.